A single sample is the source of the 25 T cell receptor beta chains below, sequenced in a study of OX40 agonist ivuxolimab in advanced cancers. Clones were sequenced by immunoSEQ multiplex PCR, and TCRdb holds only the in-frame ones, with some missing. The data hold 70,000 or so clones, with about 83% observed a single time. The sequences come from CD4+ or CD8+ T cells sorted from blood, collected in a trial of the OX40 agonist ivuxolimab. These receptors all come from an adult with an advanced solid tumor such as melanoma, head and neck, liver or kidney cancer.

This clone has a single count. The DNA for the CDR3 is TGTGCCAGCAGGGGGTGGCAGGCCACCGGGGAGCTGTTTTTT. Protein sequence: CASRGWQATGELFF. V and J are TRBV6-6 and TRBJ2-2; D not resolved. Germline lookup yields CDR1 MNHNY and CDR2 SVGAGI (reference sequence). The CDR3 contains 14 residues. Between the trimmed V and J ends, which lost 6 bases and 4 bases, there was a span of 12 bases.

V is TRBV9 and J is TRBJ2-3; 10 bases map to TRBD2. This CDR3 region has 16 residues. Unmatched junction bases numbered 6, after V lost 0 bases and J lost 5 bases. Germline V gives CDR1 SGDLS, CDR2 YYNGEE. Written as DNA, the CDR3 is TGTGCCAGCAGCGTAGGCGCTAGCGGGGGCGTAGATACGCAGTATTTT. It translates to CASSVGASGGVDTQYF.

The chain has TRBV19 and TRBJ1-5; TRBD1 might be the D (5 bases). Germline V gene lookup returns CDR1 LNHDA and CDR2 SQIVND (reference sequence). V gave up 3 bases and J gave up 0 bases, with 12 bases separating them. The CDR3 extends over 16 amino acids. This CDR3 reads CASSMVTTDSNQPQHF. The CDR3 DNA reads as TGTGCCAGTAGTATGGTAACGACAGATAGCAATCAGCCCCAGCATTTT.

V gene TRBV19 combines with J gene TRBJ1-2; no clear D. V was cut by 3 bases and J by 8 bases, with 13 bases left in between. The CDR3 spans 13 residues. Germline assignment: CDR1 LNHDA and CDR2 SQIVND (reference sequence). The chain's CDR3 is CASSIRGKRGYTF. The CDR3 bases are TGTGCCAGTAGTATCCGGGGTAAAAGGGGCTACACCTTC. Full variable domain (missing parts from reference TRBV19 and TRBJ1-2): DGGITQSPKYLFRKEGQNVTLSCEQNLNHDAMYWYRQDPGQGLRLIYYSQIVNDFQKGDIAEGYSVSREKKESFPLTVTSAQKNPTAFYLCASSIRGKRGYTFGSGTRLTVV.

The gene calls are TRBV6-1 and TRBJ2-2, with a possible D match to TRBD2 (6 bases). The CDR3 has 16 amino acids. Trimming removed 1 base at V and 1 base at J, with 10 bases between. Germline CDR1 and CDR2: MNHNS and SASEGT. This chain's CDR3 is CASSEGLARNTGELFF. The CDR3 DNA reads TGTGCCAGCAGTGAAGGTCTAGCGAGGAACACCGGGGAGCTGTTTTTT.

The DNA for the CDR3 is TGCGCCAGCAGCCAAGATTTAGCGGGGGCTTTCTCTGGGGCCAACGTCCTGACTTTC. This codes for CASSQDLAGAFSGANVLTF. The chain joins TRBV4-1 to TRBJ2-6; 9 bases align to TRBD2. Germline V gene lookup returns CDR1 MGHRA and CDR2 YSYEKL. The CDR3 is made up of 19 amino acids. J was trimmed by 0 bases and V by 0 bases; bases with no gene match: 6.

The chain carries TRBV25-1 and TRBJ1-2, with TRBD1 as a possible D gene (5 bases). V shed 2 bases and J shed 2 bases, with 9 bases lying between them. CDR1 MGHDK and CDR2 SYGVNS come from the germline V gene. CDR3 size: 14 residues. CDR3 region: CASSEGAANYGYTF. CDR3 sequence (DNA): TGTGCCAGCAGTGAAGGGGCAGCAAACTATGGCTACACCTTC.

The CDR3 DNA follows: TGTGCCAGCAGCTTAGGGGGGACACTCTCGGGTGGGACGCAGTATTTT. Translating gives CASSLGGTLSGGTQYF. The chain carries TRBV7-3 and TRBJ2-3, with D perhaps TRBD1 or TRBD2 (6 bases each). Germline-derived CDR1 and CDR2 are SGHTA and FQGTGA. V was cut by 2 bases and J by 9 bases, with 21 bases left in between. This CDR3 region has 16 residues.

This chain uses TRBV5-1 with TRBJ1-1; 8 nucleotides match TRBD1. The ends lost 9 bases at V and 6 bases at J; junction bases unmatched: 13. In germline, CDR1 is SGHRS, CDR2 YFSETQ. This CDR3 contains 14 residues. The CDR3 loop reads CATGRDRLGAEAFF. In DNA form, the CDR3 reads TGCGCCACGGGCAGGGACAGGTTGGGTGCTGAAGCTTTCTTT.

The chain employs TRBV18 and TRBJ2-7; 7 positions agree with TRBD1. Germline values: CDR1 KGHSH, CDR2 LQKENI. Unmatched junction bases numbered 7, after V lost 4 bases and J lost 4 bases. CDR3 length: 14 residues. Here the CDR3 DNA reads TGTGCCAGCTCACATGACAGGGACCGGTACGAGCAGTACTTC. This translates into CASSHDRDRYEQYF.

The chain recombines TRBV11-2 with TRBJ1-1; D uncertain. Looked up from germline, CDR1 is SGHAT and CDR2 is FQNNGV. Trimming stripped 8 bases from V and 1 base from J, with 14 bases between. The CDR3 covers 14 residues. The CDR3 region is CASGQLSTNTEAFF. Here the CDR3 DNA reads TGTGCCAGCGGCCAACTCTCAACGAACACTGAAGCTTTCTTT.

This chain links TRBV5-1 with TRBJ2-2, with 10 positions matching TRBD2. Germline V gives CDR1 SGHRS, CDR2 YFSETQ. This CDR3 has 17 residues. V dropped 0 bases and J dropped 6; count of bases not matched to a gene: 8. The CDR3 nucleotides read TGCGCCAGCAGCTTGGGGGCTAGCGGGAGATTTTCCGGGGAGCTGTTTTTT. Its translation: CASSLGASGRFSGELFF.

V and J are TRBV7-2 and TRBJ2-4, with D perhaps TRBD2 (7 bases). CDR1 and CDR2 from the germline V gene are SGHTA and FQGNSA. The CDR3 totals 13 residues. Trimming cost V 5 bases and J 12 bases, with 17 bases left between them. The DNA of the CDR3 is TGTGCCAGCAGCACTAGATTGGGGGGGCCTCAGTACTTC. Translation gives CASSTRLGGPQYF.

This clone has at least ten counts. The chain is built from TRBV19 and TRBJ1-5; D uncertain. CDR3 length: 14 amino acids. Germline CDR1 reads LNHDA; CDR2 reads SQIVND (reference sequence). Trimming removed 3 bases at V and 3 bases at J, with 9 bases between. CDR3: CASSISAANQPQHF. CDR3 sequence (DNA): TGTGCCAGTAGTATCTCAGCCGCCAATCAGCCCCAGCATTTT.

V is TRBV5-1 and J is TRBJ2-7; 8 bases fit TRBD2. J was trimmed by 4 bases and V by 0 bases; bases with no gene match: 6. CDR3 length: 15 amino acids. CDR1 is SGHRS and CDR2 is YFSETQ in the germline V gene. CDR3 region: CASSLGLANLYEQYF. In DNA, the CDR3 is TGCGCCAGCAGCTTGGGACTAGCGAACCTGTACGAGCAGTACTTC.

The chain uses TRBV10-3 and TRBJ2-7; 11 nucleotides line up with TRBD2. CDR1 and CDR2 from the germline V gene are ENHRY and SYGVKD. The CDR3 spans 13 residues. Trimming took 9 bases from V and 2 from J; bases not matched to a gene: 3. The CDR3 loop is CAMGTSGAYEQYF. The CDR3 DNA is TGTGCCATGGGGACTAGCGGTGCCTACGAGCAGTACTTC.

The J gene is TRBJ2-1, the V gene TRBV7-3; D is perhaps TRBD1 (5 bases). Germline loops: CDR1 SGHTA, CDR2 FQGTGA. V shed 5 bases and J shed 10 bases, with 24 bases lying between them. The CDR3 contains 16 residues. CDR3 protein: CASSRTPQVAIWEQFF. CDR3 DNA sequence: TGTGCCAGCAGCCGAACGCCACAGGTGGCTATTTGGGAGCAGTTCTTC.

V gene TRBV4-1 combines with J gene TRBJ2-3, with 10 bases matching TRBD1. V lost 4 bases to trimming and J lost 4 bases; unmatched junction nucleotides: 5. The CDR3 consists of 15 residues. Per the germline V gene, CDR1 is MGHRA and CDR2 is YSYEKL. DNA for the CDR3: TGCGCCAGCAGCCGAGGACAGGGGGAGCCAGATACGCAGTATTTT. Translating gives CASSRGQGEPDTQYF.

Remarks on this clone: At one boundary the junction diverges from the germline segment, which might be a read error. This chain joins TRBV11-3 and TRBJ2-7; D remains unclear. This CDR3 is 13 amino acids long. CDR1 SGHNT and CDR2 YENEEA come from the germline V gene. Here the CDR3 DNA reads TGTGCCAGCAGCTTAGGTAACTCCCACGAGCAGTACTTC. This encodes CASSLGNSHEQYF.

The chain combines TRBV9 with TRBJ2-1, with 11 bases aligning to TRBD2. Losses at the gene ends were 4 bases for V and 7 bases for J; bases not matched to a gene: 7. Germline CDR1 SGDLS, CDR2 YYNGEE. The CDR3 covers 15 residues. CDR3 DNA sequence: TGTGCCAGCAGCTTTAGCGGGAGGGCCGTGAATGAGCAGTTCTTC. The encoded protein is CASSFSGRAVNEQFF.

This clone occurred once. This chain connects TRBV4-1 to TRBJ2-1, with 9 bases aligning to TRBD2. CDR3 length: 16 amino acids. The V gene's germline CDR1 is MGHRA and CDR2 YSYEKL. The trim removed 3 bases at V and 1 base at J, leaving 4 bases unmatched. The CDR3 is CASSQPLAGSYNEQFF. The CDR3, as DNA: TGCGCCAGCAGCCAGCCTCTAGCGGGGTCCTACAATGAGCAGTTCTTC.

The rearrangement joins TRBV6-1 to TRBJ2-2; no firm D call. The germline CDR1 and CDR2 sequences are MNHNS and SASEGT. V lost 4 bases to trimming and J lost 6 bases, with 12 bases between them. The CDR3 is 14 amino acids. The CDR3 sequence is CASSGLRVPGELFF. CDR3 bases: TGTGCCAGCAGTGGTCTAAGGGTCCCCGGGGAGCTGTTTTTT.

This chain links TRBV29-1 with TRBJ1-1; 8 bases fit TRBD1. The ends lost 4 bases at V and 1 base at J; junction bases unmatched: 11. The CDR3 sequence is 16 residues long. The germline CDR1 and CDR2 sequences are SQVTM and ANQGSEA. CDR3 in amino acids: CSVGNEGTGSNTEAFF. The CDR3 DNA is TGCAGCGTTGGTAATGAAGGGACAGGTTCGAACACTGAAGCTTTCTTT.

The genes are TRBV5-4 and TRBJ2-1; weak D call: TRBD2 (6 bases). V gave up 0 bases and J gave up 11 bases, with 9 bases separating them. This CDR3 is 12 amino acids long. Germline V CDR1 and CDR2: SGHNT, YYREEE (reference sequence). CDR3 DNA: TGTGCCAGCAGCTTGGAGCGGGCCAAGCAGTTCTTC. Amino acids: CASSLERAKQFF. The complete variable domain, with remaining parts taken from reference TRBV5-4 and TRBJ2-1, reads ETGVTQSPTHLIKTRGQQVTLRCSSQSGHNTVSWYQQALGQGPQFIFQYYREEENGRGNFPPRFSGLQFPNYSSELNVNALELDDSALYLCASSLERAKQFFGPGTRLTVL.

The chain couples TRBV4-2 to TRBJ2-5, with D unclear. CDR1 is LGHNA and CDR2 is YNFKEQ in the germline V gene. With 3 bases removed from V and 1 base from J, the gap between germline ends came to 15 bases. This CDR3 comprises 16 residues. This CDR3 reads CASSHGRADSQETQYF. CDR3 DNA: TGTGCCAGCAGCCACGGACGGGCGGATAGCCAAGAGACCCAGTACTTC.